Given below is one T cell receptor beta chain in context. Antigen: not known. RNA, once extracted, was reverse transcribed into cDNA for use as the sequencing template. The protocol was immunoSEQ multiplex PCR, while the TCRdb copy is restricted to in-frame clones and leaves out a portion. The repertoire holds 150,000 to 200,000 clones, just under 65% seen once, with approximately 1.4% in the top ten. Trimming stripped 3 bases from V and 5 bases from J, with 13 bases between. Looked up from germline, CDR1 is MNHNS and CDR2 is SASEGT. This CDR3 spans 14 amino acids. The sample originates from a study of CD8+ T cells in alopecia areata. Overall study: Those patients who were treated received oral tofacitinib, which was given at 5 to 10 mg twice daily for moderate-to-severe alopecia areata. Study conclusions and caveats: Expanded CD8+ clones among the top 100, as well as scalp clonality, were significantly decreased by tofacitinib. With patients, TCR sharing proved less clear than in mice, a difference possibly related to HLA.

Treatment defined: oral pan-JAK inhibitor, 5-10 mg twice daily. Peripheral blood and lesional scalp punch biopsies were taken from alopecia areata patients. The source is a human donor with alopecia areata. The rearrangement uses TRBV6-1 and TRBJ2-5, with unresolved D. The sample consisted of CD4+ T cells sorted from blood, taken around week 50, from a patient treated with tofacitinib. The CDR3 reads CASSEGPARETQYF. For the CDR3, the DNA is TGTGCCAGCAGTGAGGGTCCCGCAAGGGAGACCCAGTACTTC.